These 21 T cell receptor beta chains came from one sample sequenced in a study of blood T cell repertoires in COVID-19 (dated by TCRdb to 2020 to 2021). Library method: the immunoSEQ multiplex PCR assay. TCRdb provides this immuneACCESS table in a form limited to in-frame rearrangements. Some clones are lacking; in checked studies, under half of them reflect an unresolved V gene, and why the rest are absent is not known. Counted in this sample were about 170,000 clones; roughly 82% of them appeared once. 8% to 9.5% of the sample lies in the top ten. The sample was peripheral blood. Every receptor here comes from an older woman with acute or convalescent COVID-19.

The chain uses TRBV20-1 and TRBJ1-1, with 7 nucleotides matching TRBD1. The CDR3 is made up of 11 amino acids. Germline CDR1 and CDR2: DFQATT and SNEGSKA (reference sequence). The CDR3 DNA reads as TGCAGGGGGACAGCGGGGGCTGAAGCTTTCTTT. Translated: CRGTAGAEAFF.

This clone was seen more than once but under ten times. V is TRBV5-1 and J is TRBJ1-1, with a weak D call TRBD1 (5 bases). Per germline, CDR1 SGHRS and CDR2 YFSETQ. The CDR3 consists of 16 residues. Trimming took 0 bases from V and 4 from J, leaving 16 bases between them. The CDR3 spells CASSLDPQGIGTEAFF. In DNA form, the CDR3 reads TGCGCCAGCAGCTTGGATCCCCAGGGAATTGGCACTGAAGCTTTCTTT.

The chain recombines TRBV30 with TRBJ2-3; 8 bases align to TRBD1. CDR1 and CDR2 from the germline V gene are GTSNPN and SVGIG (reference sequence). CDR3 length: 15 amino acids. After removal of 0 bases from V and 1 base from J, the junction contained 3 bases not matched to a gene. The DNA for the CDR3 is TGTGCCTGGAGTGTTTGGGGACAGGGCACAGATACGCAGTATTTT. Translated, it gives CAWSVWGQGTDTQYF.

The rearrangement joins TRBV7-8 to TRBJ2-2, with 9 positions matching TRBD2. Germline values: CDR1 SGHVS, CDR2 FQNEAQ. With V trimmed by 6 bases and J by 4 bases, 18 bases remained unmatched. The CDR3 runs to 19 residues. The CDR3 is CASSFRDPRGGARTGELFF. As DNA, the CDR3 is TGTGCCAGCAGTTTTAGAGATCCACGCGGGGGGGCCCGCACCGGGGAGCTGTTTTTT.

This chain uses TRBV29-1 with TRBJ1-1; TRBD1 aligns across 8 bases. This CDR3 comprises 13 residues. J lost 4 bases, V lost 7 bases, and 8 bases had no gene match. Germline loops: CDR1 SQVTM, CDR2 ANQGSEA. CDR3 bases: TGCAGCGCTGACACAGGGGGTGCCACTGAAGCTTTCTTT. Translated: CSADTGGATEAFF.

This CDR3 reads CASSDSSGMNTEAFF. The DNA for the CDR3 is TGTGCCAGCAGTGACTCGTCAGGAATGAACACTGAAGCTTTCTTT. The chain recombines TRBV6-4 with TRBJ1-1; no firm D call. The V gene's germline CDR1 is MRHNA and CDR2 SNTAGT. The length of the CDR3 is 15 residues. Trimming shortened V by 0 bases and J by 0 bases, and 8 bases separated the two germline ends.

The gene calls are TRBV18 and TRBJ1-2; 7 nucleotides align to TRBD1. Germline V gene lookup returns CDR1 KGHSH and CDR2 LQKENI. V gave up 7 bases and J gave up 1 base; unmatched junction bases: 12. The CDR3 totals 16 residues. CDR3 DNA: TGTGCCAGCTTGGGTCGCGACAGGGTGCTTAACTATGGCTACACCTTC. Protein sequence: CASLGRDRVLNYGYTF.

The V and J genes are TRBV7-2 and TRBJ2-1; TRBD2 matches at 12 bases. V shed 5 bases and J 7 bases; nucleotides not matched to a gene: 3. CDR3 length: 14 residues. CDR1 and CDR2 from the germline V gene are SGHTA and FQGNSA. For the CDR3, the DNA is TGTGCCAGCAGCCCCGGACTAGCGGGGAATGAGCAGTTCTTC. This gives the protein CASSPGLAGNEQFF.

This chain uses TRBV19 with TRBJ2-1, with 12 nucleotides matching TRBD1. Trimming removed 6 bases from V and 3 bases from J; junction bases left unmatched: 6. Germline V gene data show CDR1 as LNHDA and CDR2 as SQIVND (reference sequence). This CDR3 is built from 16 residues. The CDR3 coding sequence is TGTGCCAGTAGCCGGGACAGGGGGCGACGCTACAATGAGCAGTTCTTC. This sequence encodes CASSRDRGRRYNEQFF.

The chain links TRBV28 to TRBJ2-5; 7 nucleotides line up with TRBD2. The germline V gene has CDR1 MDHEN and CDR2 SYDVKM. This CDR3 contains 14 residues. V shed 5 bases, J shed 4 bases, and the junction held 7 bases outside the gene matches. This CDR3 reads CASSRMGGGETQYF. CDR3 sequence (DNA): TGTGCCAGCAGTCGTATGGGGGGGGGAGAGACCCAGTACTTC.

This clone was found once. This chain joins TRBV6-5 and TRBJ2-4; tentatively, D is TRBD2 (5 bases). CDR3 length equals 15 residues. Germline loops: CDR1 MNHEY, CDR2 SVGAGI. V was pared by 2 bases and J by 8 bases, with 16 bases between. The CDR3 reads CASSYLNTADDIQYF. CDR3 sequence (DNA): TGTGCCAGCAGTTACCTCAACACAGCGGATGACATTCAGTACTTC.

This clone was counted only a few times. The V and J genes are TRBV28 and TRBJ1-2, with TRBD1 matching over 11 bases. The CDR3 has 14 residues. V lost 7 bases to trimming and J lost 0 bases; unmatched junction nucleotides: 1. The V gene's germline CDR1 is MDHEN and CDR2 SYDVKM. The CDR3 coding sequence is TGTGCCAGCAAGGGACAGGGGGCTAACTATGGCTACACCTTC. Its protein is CASKGQGANYGYTF.

CDR3 in amino acids: CASSPRRQGHTRPSNEQFF. The CDR3 coding sequence is TGTGCCAGCAGCCCCCGAAGACAGGGTCACACGCGACCTAGCAATGAGCAGTTCTTC. The rearrangement uses TRBV7-2 and TRBJ2-1, with 7 bases identical to TRBD1. Per the germline V gene, CDR1 is SGHTA and CDR2 is FQGNSA. V trimming: 5 bases; J trimming: 6 bases; junction bases outside the gene matches: 22. This CDR3 spans 19 amino acids.

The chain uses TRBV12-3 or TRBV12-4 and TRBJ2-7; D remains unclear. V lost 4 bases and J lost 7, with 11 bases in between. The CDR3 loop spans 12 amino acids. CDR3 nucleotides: TGTGCCAGCAGTTCAGAAGGCAGGGAGCAGTACTTC. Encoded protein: CASSSEGREQYF.

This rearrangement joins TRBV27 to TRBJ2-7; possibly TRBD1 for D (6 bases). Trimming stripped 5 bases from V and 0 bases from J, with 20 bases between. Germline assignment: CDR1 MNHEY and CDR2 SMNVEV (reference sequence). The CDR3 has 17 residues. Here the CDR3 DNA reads TGTGCCAGCAGTCCTTTGCCTCAGGGGACCCGCTCCTACGAGCAGTACTTC. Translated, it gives CASSPLPQGTRSYEQYF.

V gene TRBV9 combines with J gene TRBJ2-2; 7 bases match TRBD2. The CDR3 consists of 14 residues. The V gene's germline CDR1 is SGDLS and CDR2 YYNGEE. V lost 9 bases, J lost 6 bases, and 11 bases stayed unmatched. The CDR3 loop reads CATPAREKPGELFF. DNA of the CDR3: TGTGCCACCCCTGCGCGGGAGAAACCCGGGGAGCTGTTTTTT.

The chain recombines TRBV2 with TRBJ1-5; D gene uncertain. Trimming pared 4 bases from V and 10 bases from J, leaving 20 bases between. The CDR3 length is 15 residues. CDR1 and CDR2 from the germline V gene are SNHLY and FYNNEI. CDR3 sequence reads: CASSGGRSTPIPQHF. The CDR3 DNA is TGTGCCAGCAGTGGAGGGAGGTCCACACCTATTCCCCAGCATTTT.

CDR3 sequence (DNA): TGTGCCATCAGTGAGTCGGCGGGGGGCACAGATACGCAGTATTTT. Amino acids: CAISESAGGTDTQYF. V usage is TRBV10-3 and J usage is TRBJ2-3, with 7 bases matching TRBD2. The germline CDR1 and CDR2 sequences are ENHRY and SYGVKD. V trimming: 0 bases; J trimming: 1 base; junction bases outside the gene matches: 1. The CDR3 loop spans 15 amino acids.

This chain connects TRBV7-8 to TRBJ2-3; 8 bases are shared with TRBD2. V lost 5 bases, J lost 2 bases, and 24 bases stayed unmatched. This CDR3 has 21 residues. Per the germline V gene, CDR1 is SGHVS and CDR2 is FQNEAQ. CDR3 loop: CASSVHGTRSKVRDLTDTQYF. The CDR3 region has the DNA TGTGCCAGCAGCGTTCACGGGACTAGGAGTAAGGTTAGAGATCTCACAGATACGCAGTATTTT.

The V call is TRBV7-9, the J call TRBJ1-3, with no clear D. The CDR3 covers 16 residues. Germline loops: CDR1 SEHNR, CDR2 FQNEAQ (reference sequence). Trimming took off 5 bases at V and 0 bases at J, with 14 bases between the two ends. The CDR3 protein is CASSNRFSGSGNTIYF. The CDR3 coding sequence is TGTGCCAGCAGCAACCGATTTTCGGGCTCTGGAAACACCATATATTTT. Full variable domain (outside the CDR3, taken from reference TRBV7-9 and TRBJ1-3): DTGVSQNPRHKITKRGQNVTFRCDPISEHNRLYWYRQTLGQGPEFLTYFQNEAQLEKSRLLSDRFSAERPKGSFSTLEIQRTEQGDSAMYLCASSNRFSGSGNTIYFGEGSWLTVV.

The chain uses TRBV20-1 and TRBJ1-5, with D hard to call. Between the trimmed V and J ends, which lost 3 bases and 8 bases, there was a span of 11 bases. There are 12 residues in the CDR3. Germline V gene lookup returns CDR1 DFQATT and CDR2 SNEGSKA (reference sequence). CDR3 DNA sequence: TGCAGTGCTAGTTCCGGGGTGGAGCCCCAGCATTTT. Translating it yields CSASSGVEPQHF.